This TCR beta chain was recorded in a study of cytomegalovirus exposure and HLA in healthy donors. Study overall: Sequencing of about 200 million T cells in an earlier analysis found 120 million or so unique TCR beta sequences.

Trimming left V 0 bases short and J 8 bases short, with 13 bases between. This CDR3 has 13 residues. Per the germline V gene, CDR1 is GTSNPN and CDR2 is SVGIG (reference sequence). With respect to this clone: Its antigen remains unidentified.

This PCR relied on a set of 60 Vbeta primers and 13 Jbeta primers. How the authors handled the data: Roughly 81 million unique TCR beta chains, some 9.9 million shared, were counted in a later analysis. The table came from immunoSEQ multiplex PCR; TCRdb's copy has only in-frame clones and leaves some out. The DNA gave D and trimming, while V, J and clone size come from that table. The sample includes fewer than 200,000 clones, less than 75% of them seen just once. Study-level findings and limits: Across all donors, roughly uniform sequencing depth was an assumption of the presence/absence analyses.

All the people who gave samples were healthy bone marrow donors. Sequencing input: PBMCs. This TCR was sampled from a girl aged 10-17 years in good health and CMV-seronegative. V gene TRBV30 combines with J gene TRBJ1-2; D is unclear. The CDR3 DNA sequence: TGTGCCTGGAGTGTACGTTCCACTTACGGCTACACCTTC. As protein: CAWSVRSTYGYTF.